This TCR beta chain originates from a study of blood T cell repertoires in COVID-19 (dated by TCRdb to 2020 to 2022). Looking at the study overall: For ImmuneRACE Cohort 3, a participant was defined as recovered based on two consecutive negative NP/OP PCR tests, clearance by a healthcare professional, or resolution of symptoms. Samples from collaborators originated in the United States, Italy and Spain and spanned both the acute and convalescent phases of COVID-19. The prospective study material was composed of cDNA or gDNA derived from T cells, B-cell-depleted T cells, or PBMCs. Deeply sampled blood TCRbeta repertoires from subjects exposed to, actively infected with, or recovered from COVID-19 were included in the dataset. A freely available public database, intended as a resource for researchers studying the immune response to SARS-CoV-2, is where the repertoires were released. The samples were drawn from the first 160 participants of the ongoing ImmuneRACE study and from 1,200 or so subjects provided by 6 global collaborators. The sample metadata nearly always contained a de-identified subject ID, COVID-19 status, age in years and sex. Where HLA class I and class II types were available, the types were taken from metadata supplied by the sample provider, not from assay-based typing.

Paper-wide results and their limitations: How much clinical and demographic metadata was included differed by source and by participant, and the metadata was provided uncurated.

TCRbeta CDR3 regions were amplified from genomic DNA using the immunoSEQ Assay, a bias-controlled multiplex PCR. On the study's bioinformatics: Within the assay, amplification of reference gene primers was used to estimate how many nucleated cells each sample contained. To quantify the absolute abundance of each unique TCRbeta CDR3 rearrangement, sequence reads were collapsed and filtered. For each sample, productive Simpson clonality was calculated by taking the square root of Simpson's diversity index across productive rearrangements. This immuneACCESS table, as held by TCRdb, lists in-frame sequences with V and J called but not all clones. Of the missing ones, under half trace to an unresolved V gene in checked studies; the others have no known cause. That table supplies the V and J calls and clone size; D and trimming were determined from the DNA. The sample table lists about 190,000 clones, approximately 90% of them with a count of one. 20% to 25% of the sample is in the top ten clones.

Taken from the germline V gene (reference sequence), the CDR1 and CDR2 loops are LNHDA and SQIVND. Trimming removed 3 bases from V and 6 bases from J, leaving 20 bases between the germline ends. There are 16 amino acids in the CDR3, from cysteine to phenylalanine inclusive. Only CDR3 DNA is held: 48 bases, read in frame from base 1. Participants in the prospective study were enrolled through a virtual design, were aged roughly 18 to 95 years, and lived in roughly 25 United States geographic areas. In the prospective study, cohorts were assigned on the basis of participant-reported clinical history obtained from a screening survey and a study questionnaire. Each participant in the prospective study had whole blood, serum and a nasopharyngeal or oropharyngeal swab collected by mobile phlebotomists. Additional blood draws and questionnaires over an approximately 2-month period could optionally be provided by prospective study participants. Before DNA extraction, prospective study blood samples were shipped either frozen or at room temperature.

Turning to this clone: Which antigen it targets is not known. There are no base qualities to consult, and no much larger clone falls within one base.

Material for sequencing was PBMCs or T cells enriched from blood (not recorded which). The rearranged chain carries TRBV19 and TRBJ1-1; the D gene is not confidently resolved. This TCR derives from a middle-aged woman in a cohort exposed to, infected with or recovered from COVID-19 (not recorded which). The CDR3 sequence is CASSILRVAQAPEAFF. The DNA sequence is TGTGCCAGTAGTATTTTACGGGTCGCGCAAGCACCTGAAGCTTTCTTT.